The 12 T cell receptor beta chains below come from one sample, sequenced in a study of Tregs in tolerant kidney transplant recipients. Here immunoSEQ multiplex PCR was the method, and the copy in TCRdb shows in-frame clones only, minus some. In the table there are about 110,000 clones, roughly 90% of which are singletons. The sample consisted of CD4+ T cells from blood, taken before the transplant. The receptors were sampled from a human donor who received a combined kidney and bone marrow transplant.

The J gene is TRBJ1-3, the V gene TRBV4-1; the match to TRBD1 covers 8 bases. The junction had 7 bases not matched to a gene; V was cut back by 0 bases and J by 3 bases. Germline CDR1 is MGHRA and CDR2 is YSYEKL. CDR3 size: 17 residues. CDR3 in DNA: TGCGCCAGCAGCCAAGACCGGACAGGGAGAAGTGGAAACACCATATATTTT. Protein sequence: CASSQDRTGRSGNTIYF.

The CDR3 DNA reads TGCAGCGGGGGGACAGGGAGTGCAGATACGCAGTATTTT. It translates to CSGGTGSADTQYF. The chain has TRBV29-1 and TRBJ2-3; 9 bases map to TRBD1. The CDR3 sequence is 13 residues long. Germline V lookup: CDR1 SQVTM, CDR2 ANQGSEA. Trimming removed 7 bases from V and 4 bases from J; junction bases left unmatched: 6.

The V call is TRBV5-1, the J call TRBJ1-1; D is perhaps TRBD1 (6 bases). Germline CDR1 and CDR2: SGHRS and YFSETQ. This CDR3 is built from 14 residues. Between the trimmed V and J ends, which lost 4 bases and 8 bases, there was a span of 18 bases. CDR3 in amino acids: CASSERTGTAEAFF. The CDR3 region has the DNA TGCGCCAGCAGCGAAAGAACAGGGACGGCGGAAGCTTTCTTT.

Written as DNA, the CDR3 is TGTGCCAGTAGTATCCTCCGGGACTGGCGTACAGATACGCAGTATTTT. The encoded protein is CASSILRDWRTDTQYF. The rearrangement uses TRBV19 and TRBJ2-3; possibly TRBD2 for D (6 bases). Germline V gene sequence: CDR1 LNHDA, CDR2 SQIVND (reference sequence). The CDR3 length is 16 residues. Trimming took 3 bases from V and 3 from J, leaving 16 bases between them.

This rearrangement joins TRBV7-2 to TRBJ2-7, with TRBD1 identical over 7 bases. This CDR3 is built from 15 residues. V lost 0 bases, J lost 2 bases, and 4 bases stayed unmatched. Germline V CDR1 and CDR2: SGHTA, FQGNSA. This CDR3 reads CASSLAIQGPYEQYF. CDR3 sequence (DNA): TGTGCCAGCAGCTTAGCGATACAGGGGCCCTACGAGCAGTACTTC.

The genes are TRBV9 and TRBJ1-5; D is possibly TRBD1 (5 bases). V was trimmed by 3 bases and J by 7 bases, leaving 14 bases between them. The germline V gene has CDR1 SGDLS and CDR2 YYNGEE. The CDR3 is made up of 14 amino acids. The CDR3 loop reads CASSGASGDQPQHF. The CDR3 nucleotides are TGTGCCAGCAGCGGGGCCTCGGGGGACCAGCCCCAGCATTTT.

V usage is TRBV6-5 and J usage is TRBJ2-3; 7 nucleotides agree with TRBD1. CDR1 MNHEY and CDR2 SVGAGI come from the germline V gene. This CDR3 contains 13 residues. The V and J ends lost 5 bases and 5 bases, in that order; junction bases with no gene match: 4. In nucleotides, the CDR3 is TGTGCCAGCAGTCCCCCAGGGGGAGATACGCAGTATTTT. This encodes CASSPPGGDTQYF.

The chain has TRBV4-2 and TRBJ1-5, with 7 bases identical to TRBD1. V lost 0 bases to trimming and J lost 4 bases; unmatched junction nucleotides: 18. This CDR3 comprises 20 residues. In germline, CDR1 is LGHNA, CDR2 YNFKEQ. CDR3 coding DNA: TGTGCCAGCAGCCAAGATCTTGCCAGGGGGATAAGGGTCTATAATCAGCCCCAGCATTTT. It specifies CASSQDLARGIRVYNQPQHF.

CDR3 region: CASSERGQSPNYGYTF. The CDR3 DNA reads as TGTGCCAGCAGTGAAAGGGGGCAATCTCCTAACTATGGCTACACCTTC. V is TRBV6-1 and J is TRBJ1-2; TRBD1 matches at 7 bases. Per germline, CDR1 MNHNS and CDR2 SASEGT. The length of the CDR3 is 16 residues. J lost 0 bases, V lost 2 bases, and 6 bases had no gene match.

On this clone: The sample carries other DNA sequences with the same CDR3. The chain joins TRBV5-1 to TRBJ1-1; 8 positions agree with TRBD1. The CDR3 consists of 12 residues. V trimming: 0 bases; J trimming: 8 bases; junction bases outside the gene matches: 0. Germline-derived CDR1 and CDR2 are SGHRS and YFSETQ. In DNA form, the CDR3 reads TGCGCCAGCAGCTTGGACAGGGGGGAAGCTTTCTTT. This translates into CASSLDRGEAFF.

This sequence joins TRBV5-8 and TRBJ1-3; D remains unclear. The V gene's germline CDR1 is SGHTS and CDR2 YDEGEE. This CDR3 spans 14 amino acids. The V end was cut by 1 base, the J end by 2 bases, with 7 bases between. The CDR3 nucleotides are TGTGCCAGCAGCTTGACGGGGACTGGAAACACCATATATTTT. It encodes CASSLTGTGNTIYF.

The chain has TRBV7-9 and TRBJ1-2; D is possibly TRBD1 (6 bases). The germline V gene encodes CDR1 SEHNR and CDR2 FQNEAQ (reference sequence). The CDR3 is 13 residues long. V lost 4 bases and J 3 bases, leaving 9 bases between the germline ends. As DNA, the CDR3 is TGTGCCAGCAGCTCAAGGACAGACTATGGCTACACCTTC. This encodes CASSSRTDYGYTF.